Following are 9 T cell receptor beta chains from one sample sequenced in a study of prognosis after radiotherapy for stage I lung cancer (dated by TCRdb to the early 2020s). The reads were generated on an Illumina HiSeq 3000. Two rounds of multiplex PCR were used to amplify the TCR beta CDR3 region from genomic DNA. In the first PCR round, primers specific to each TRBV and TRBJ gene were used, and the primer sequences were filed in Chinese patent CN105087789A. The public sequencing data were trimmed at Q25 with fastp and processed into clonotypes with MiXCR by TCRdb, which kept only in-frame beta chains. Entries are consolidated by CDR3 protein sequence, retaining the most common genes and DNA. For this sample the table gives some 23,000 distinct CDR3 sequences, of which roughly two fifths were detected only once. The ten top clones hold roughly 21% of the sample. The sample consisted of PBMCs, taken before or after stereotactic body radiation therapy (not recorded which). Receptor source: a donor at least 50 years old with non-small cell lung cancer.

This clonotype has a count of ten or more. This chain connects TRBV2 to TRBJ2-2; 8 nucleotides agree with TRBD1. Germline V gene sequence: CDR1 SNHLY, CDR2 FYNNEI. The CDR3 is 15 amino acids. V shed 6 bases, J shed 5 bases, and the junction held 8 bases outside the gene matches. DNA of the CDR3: TGTGCCAGCAGCGGGACAGGCCTCGCGACCGGGGAGCTGTTTTTT. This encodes CASSGTGLATGELFF.

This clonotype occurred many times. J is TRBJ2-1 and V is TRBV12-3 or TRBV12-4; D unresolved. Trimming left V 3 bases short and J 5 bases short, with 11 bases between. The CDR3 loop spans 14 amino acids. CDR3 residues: CASSFPQLDNEQFF. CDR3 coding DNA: TGTGCCAGCAGTTTTCCACAGTTGGACAATGAGCAGTTCTTC.

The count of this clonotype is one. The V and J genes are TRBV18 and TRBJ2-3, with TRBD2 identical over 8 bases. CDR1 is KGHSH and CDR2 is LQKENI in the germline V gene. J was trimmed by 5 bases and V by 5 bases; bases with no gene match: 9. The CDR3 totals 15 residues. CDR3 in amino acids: CASSSSGSPGDTQYF. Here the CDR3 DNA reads TGTGCCAGCTCATCTAGCGGGTCCCCAGGAGATACGCAGTATTTT. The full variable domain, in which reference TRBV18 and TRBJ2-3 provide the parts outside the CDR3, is NAGVMQNPRHLVRRRGQEARLRCSPMKGHSHVYWYRQLPEEGLKFMVYLQKENIIDESGMPKERFSAEFPKEGPSILRIQQVVRGDSAAYFCASSSSGSPGDTQYFGPGTRLTVL.

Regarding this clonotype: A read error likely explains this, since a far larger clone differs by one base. The CDR3 protein is CASSLEQLARAHTQYF. The DNA for the CDR3 is TGCGCCAGCAGCTTGGAACAACTAGCAAGGGCACATACGCAGTATTTT. The J gene is TRBJ1-1, the V gene TRBV5-1; D possibly corresponds to TRBD2 (6 bases). The better agreement between TRBJ2-3 and the DNA end casts doubt on the J call. This CDR3 region has 16 residues. Per germline, CDR1 SGHRS and CDR2 YFSETQ.

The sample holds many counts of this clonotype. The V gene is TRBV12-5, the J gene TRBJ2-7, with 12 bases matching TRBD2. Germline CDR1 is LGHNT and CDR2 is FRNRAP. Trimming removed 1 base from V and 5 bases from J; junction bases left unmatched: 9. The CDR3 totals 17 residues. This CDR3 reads CASGLAILAGGPNEQYF. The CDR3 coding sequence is TGTGCTAGTGGTTTGGCGATTCTAGCGGGAGGGCCGAACGAGCAGTACTTC.

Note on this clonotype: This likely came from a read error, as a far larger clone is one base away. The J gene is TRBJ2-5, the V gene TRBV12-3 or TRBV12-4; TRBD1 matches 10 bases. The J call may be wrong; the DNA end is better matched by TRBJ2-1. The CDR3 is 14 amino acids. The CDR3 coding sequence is TGTGCCAGCAGCCCGGGGACAGGGGACAATGATCAGTTCTTC. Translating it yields CASSPGTGDNDQFF.

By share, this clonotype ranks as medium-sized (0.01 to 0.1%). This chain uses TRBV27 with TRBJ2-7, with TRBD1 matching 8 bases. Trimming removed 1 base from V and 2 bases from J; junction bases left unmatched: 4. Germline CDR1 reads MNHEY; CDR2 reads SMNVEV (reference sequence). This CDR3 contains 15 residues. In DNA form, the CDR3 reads TGTGCCAGCAGTTTATATCCGACAGGGGCCTACGAGCAGTACTTC. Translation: CASSLYPTGAYEQYF.

This CDR3 is CARGPTGELFF. Written as DNA, the CDR3 is TGTGCCAGAGGTCCCACCGGGGAGCTGTTTTTT. This chain links TRBV12-3 or TRBV12-4 with TRBJ2-2, with D hard to call. The ends were cut back, 9 bases at V and 4 bases at J, with 6 bases in the middle. The CDR3 totals 11 residues.

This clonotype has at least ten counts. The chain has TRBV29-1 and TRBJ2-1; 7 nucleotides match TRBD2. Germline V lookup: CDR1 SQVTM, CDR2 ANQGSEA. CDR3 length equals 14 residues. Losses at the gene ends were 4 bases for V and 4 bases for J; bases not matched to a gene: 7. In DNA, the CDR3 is TGCAGCGTTGGAGGCGGGGGACGTTACAATGAGCAGTTCTTC. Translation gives CSVGGGGRYNEQFF.